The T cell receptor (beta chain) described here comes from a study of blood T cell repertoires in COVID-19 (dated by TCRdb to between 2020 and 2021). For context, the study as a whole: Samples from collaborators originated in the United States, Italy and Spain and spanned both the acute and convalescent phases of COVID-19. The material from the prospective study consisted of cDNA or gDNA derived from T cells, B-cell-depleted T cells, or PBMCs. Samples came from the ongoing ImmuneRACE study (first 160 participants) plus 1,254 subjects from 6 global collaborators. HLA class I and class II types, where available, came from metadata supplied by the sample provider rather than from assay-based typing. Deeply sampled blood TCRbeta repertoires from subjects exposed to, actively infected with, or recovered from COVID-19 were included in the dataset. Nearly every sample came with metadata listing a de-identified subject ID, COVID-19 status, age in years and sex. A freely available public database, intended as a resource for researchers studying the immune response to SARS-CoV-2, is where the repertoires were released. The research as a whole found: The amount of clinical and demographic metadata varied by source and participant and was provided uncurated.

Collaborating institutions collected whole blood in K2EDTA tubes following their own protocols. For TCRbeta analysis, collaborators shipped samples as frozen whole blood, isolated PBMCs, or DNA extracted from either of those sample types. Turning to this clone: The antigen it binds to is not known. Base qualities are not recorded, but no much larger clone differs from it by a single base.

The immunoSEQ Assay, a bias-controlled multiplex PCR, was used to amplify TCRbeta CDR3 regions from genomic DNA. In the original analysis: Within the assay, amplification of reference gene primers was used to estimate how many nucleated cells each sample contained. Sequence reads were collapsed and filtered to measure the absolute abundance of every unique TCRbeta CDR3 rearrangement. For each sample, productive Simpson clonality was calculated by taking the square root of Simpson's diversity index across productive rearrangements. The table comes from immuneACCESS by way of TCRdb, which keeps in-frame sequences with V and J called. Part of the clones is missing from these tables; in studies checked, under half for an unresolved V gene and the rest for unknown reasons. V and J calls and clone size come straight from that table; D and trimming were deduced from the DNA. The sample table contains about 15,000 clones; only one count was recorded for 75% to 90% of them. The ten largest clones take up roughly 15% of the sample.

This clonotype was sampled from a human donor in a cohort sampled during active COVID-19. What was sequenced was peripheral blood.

The DNA reads TGTGCCAGTAGCGGGGGCTGGCAAGAGACCCAGTACTTC. This is translated as CASSGGWQETQYF. The chain is made from TRBV7-2 and TRBJ2-5; the central 9 bases match TRBD2. The germline V gene yields SGHTA for CDR1 and FQGNSA for CDR2. The germline V end is reduced by 9 bases and the J end by 2 bases; junction bases left unmatched: 4. The CDR3 runs 13 residues from the cysteine to the phenylalanine. Left in the record is the CDR3 DNA by itself, 39 bases read in frame from the first base.